The clone carrying this TCR beta chain has just one count. The CDR3 consists of 15 residues. Germline V gene sequence: CDR1 MNHEY, CDR2 SVGAGI. V was pared by 0 bases and J by 6 bases, with 4 bases of the junction left unmatched. This entry belongs to a study of PD-L1 blockade in urothelial cancer. Assay: immunoSEQ multiplex PCR; the TCRdb copy retains only in-frame clones and omits some. In the table there are more than 45,000 clones, approximately 86% of which are singletons. The time point denotes: peripheral blood 6 weeks after treatment start. Between 1 and 8 samples, pretreatment and on-treatment, were given by each patient.

V gene TRBV6-5 combines with J gene TRBJ1-5; TRBD1 matches 8 bases. This sequence was found in a man aged 60-69 years with urothelial cancer. The sequencing here drew on PBMCs, taken around atezolizumab (anti-PD-L1) treatment. The CDR3 nucleotides are TGTGCCAGCAGTTACTCGAGGGACAGGAGTCAGCCCCAGCATTTT. Translated, it gives CASSYSRDRSQPQHF.